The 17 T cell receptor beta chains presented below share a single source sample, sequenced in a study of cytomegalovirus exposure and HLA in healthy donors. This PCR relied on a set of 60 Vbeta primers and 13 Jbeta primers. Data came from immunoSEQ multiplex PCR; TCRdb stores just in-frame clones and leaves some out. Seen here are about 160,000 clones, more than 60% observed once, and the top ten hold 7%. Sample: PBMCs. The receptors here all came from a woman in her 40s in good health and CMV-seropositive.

DNA of the CDR3: TGTGCCAGCAGCGAAGGCAGGGGTTTCTCCTATAATTCACCCCTCCACTTT. Protein: CASSEGRGFSYNSPLHF. The V and J genes are TRBV5-4 and TRBJ1-6, with D perhaps matching TRBD1 (6 bases). The V end lost 4 bases, the J end lost 0 bases, and 14 bases lay between the germline ends. CDR3 length: 17 residues. Germline V CDR1 and CDR2: SGHNT, YYREEE (reference sequence).

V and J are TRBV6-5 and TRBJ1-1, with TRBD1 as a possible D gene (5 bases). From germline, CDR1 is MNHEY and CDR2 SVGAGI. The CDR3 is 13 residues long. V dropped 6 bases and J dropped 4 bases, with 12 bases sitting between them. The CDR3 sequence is CASRRTPFTEAFF. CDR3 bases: TGTGCCAGCAGAAGGACACCATTCACTGAAGCTTTCTTT.

Written as DNA, the CDR3 is TGCGCCAGCAGCTTGGGACAGAGGACAGATACGCAGTATTTT. Its translation: CASSLGQRTDTQYF. The J gene is TRBJ2-3, the V gene TRBV5-1; D may be TRBD1 (5 bases). Trimming pared 0 bases from V and 3 bases from J, leaving 8 bases between. There are 14 residues in the CDR3. Germline CDR1 SGHRS, CDR2 YFSETQ. Complete variable domain (other parts from reference TRBV5-1 and TRBJ2-3): KAGVTQTPRYLIKTRGQQVTLSCSPISGHRSVSWYQQTPGQGLQFLFEYFSETQRNKGNFPGRFSGRQFSNSRSEMNVSTLELGDSALYLCASSLGQRTDTQYFGPGTRLTVL.

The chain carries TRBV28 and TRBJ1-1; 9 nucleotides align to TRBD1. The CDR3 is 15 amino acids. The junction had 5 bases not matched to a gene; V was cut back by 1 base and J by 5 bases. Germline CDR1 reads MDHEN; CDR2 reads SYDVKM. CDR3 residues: CASSLLQGARTEAFF. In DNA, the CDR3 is TGTGCCAGCAGTTTATTACAGGGGGCGCGGACTGAAGCTTTCTTT.

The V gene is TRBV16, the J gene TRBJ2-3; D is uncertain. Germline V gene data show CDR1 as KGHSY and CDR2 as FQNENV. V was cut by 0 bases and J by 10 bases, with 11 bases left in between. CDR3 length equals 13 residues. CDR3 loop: CASSQSEKSSQYF. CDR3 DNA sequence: TGTGCCAGCAGCCAATCTGAGAAGTCTTCGCAGTATTTT.

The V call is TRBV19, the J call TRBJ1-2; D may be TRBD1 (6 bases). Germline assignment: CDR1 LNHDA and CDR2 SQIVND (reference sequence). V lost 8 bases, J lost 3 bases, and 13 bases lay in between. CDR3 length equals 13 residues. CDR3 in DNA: TGTGCCAGTGGACAGTTCGGTTACTATGGCTACACCTTC. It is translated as CASGQFGYYGYTF.

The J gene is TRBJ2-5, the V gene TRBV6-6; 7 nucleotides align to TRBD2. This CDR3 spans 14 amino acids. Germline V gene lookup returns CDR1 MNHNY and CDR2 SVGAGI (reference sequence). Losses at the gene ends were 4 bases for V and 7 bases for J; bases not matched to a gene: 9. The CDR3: CASSSYGGLGTQYF. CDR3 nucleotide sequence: TGTGCCAGCAGTTCCTACGGGGGGTTAGGGACCCAGTACTTC.

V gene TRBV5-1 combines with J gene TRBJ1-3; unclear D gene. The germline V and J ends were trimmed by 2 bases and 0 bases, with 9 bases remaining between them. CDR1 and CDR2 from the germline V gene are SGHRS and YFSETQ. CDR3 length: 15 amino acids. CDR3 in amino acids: CASSFIGDSGNTIYF. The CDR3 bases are TGCGCCAGCAGCTTCATCGGAGACTCTGGAAACACCATATATTTT.

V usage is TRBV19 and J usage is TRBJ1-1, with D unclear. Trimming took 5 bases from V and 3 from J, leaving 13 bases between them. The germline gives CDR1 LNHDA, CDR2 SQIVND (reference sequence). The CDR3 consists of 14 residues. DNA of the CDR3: TGTGCCAGTAGTCTATCGACTCGGGACACTGAAGCTTTCTTT. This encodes CASSLSTRDTEAFF.

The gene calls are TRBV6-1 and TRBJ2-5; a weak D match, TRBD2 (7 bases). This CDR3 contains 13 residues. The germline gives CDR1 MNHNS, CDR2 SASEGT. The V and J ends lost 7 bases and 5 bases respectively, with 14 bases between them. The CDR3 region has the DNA TGTGCCAGCACTGGGGGGGCGTGGGAGACCCAGTACTTC. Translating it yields CASTGGAWETQYF.

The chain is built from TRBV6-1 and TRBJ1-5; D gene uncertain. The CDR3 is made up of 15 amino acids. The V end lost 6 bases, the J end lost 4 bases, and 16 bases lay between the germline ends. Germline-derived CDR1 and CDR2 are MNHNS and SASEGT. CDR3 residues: CASRERESSNQPQHF. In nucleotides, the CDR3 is TGTGCCAGCAGGGAAAGGGAGTCCAGTAATCAGCCCCAGCATTTT.

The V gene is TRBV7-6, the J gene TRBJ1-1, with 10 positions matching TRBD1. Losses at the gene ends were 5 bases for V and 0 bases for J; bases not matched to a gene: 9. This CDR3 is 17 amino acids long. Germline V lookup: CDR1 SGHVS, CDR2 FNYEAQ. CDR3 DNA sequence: TGTGCCAGCAGCAGATTAGGGACAGGGGCACTGAACACTGAAGCTTTCTTT. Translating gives CASSRLGTGALNTEAFF.

CDR3: CASKVGGWTEAFF. The CDR3 coding sequence is TGTGCCAGCAAGGTCGGGGGATGGACTGAAGCTTTCTTT. V gene TRBV2 combines with J gene TRBJ1-1; a weak D match, TRBD1 (5 bases). The length of the CDR3 is 13 residues. The germline V gene encodes CDR1 SNHLY and CDR2 FYNNEI. V lost 7 bases and J 5 bases, leaving 14 bases between the germline ends.

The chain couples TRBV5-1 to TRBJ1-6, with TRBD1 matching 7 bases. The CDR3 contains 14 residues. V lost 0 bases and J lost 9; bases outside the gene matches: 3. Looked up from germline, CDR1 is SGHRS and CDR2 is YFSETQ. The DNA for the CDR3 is TGCGCCAGCAGCTTGGAGGGGGCGGCTTCACCCCTCCACTTT. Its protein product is CASSLEGAASPLHF.

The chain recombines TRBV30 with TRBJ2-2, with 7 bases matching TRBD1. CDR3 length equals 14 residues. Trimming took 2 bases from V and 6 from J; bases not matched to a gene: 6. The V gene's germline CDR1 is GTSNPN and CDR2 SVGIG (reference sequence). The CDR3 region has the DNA TGTGCCTGGAGTAGGGCGCAGGGGGCCGGGGAGCTGTTTTTT. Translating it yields CAWSRAQGAGELFF.

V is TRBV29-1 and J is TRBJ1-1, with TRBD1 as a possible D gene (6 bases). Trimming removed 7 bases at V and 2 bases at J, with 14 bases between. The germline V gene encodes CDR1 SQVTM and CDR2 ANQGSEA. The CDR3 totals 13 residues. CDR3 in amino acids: CSGRRGKNTEAFF. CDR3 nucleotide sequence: TGCAGCGGACGCAGGGGAAAAAACACTGAAGCTTTCTTT.

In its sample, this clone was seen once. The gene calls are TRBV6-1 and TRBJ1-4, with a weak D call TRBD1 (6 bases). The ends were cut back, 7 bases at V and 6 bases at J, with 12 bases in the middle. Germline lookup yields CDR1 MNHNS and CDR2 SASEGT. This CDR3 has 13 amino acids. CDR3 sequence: CASTERQDEKLFF. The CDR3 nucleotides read TGTGCCAGCACCGAGAGACAGGATGAAAAACTGTTTTTT.